The TCR beta chain described here comes from a study of breast tumors, draining lymph nodes, adjacent tissues. Study conclusions and caveats: Tumor TCR diversity was below lymph nodes but above nontumor tissue. Compared with basal-like, luminal-like tumors shared significantly more repertoire with nontumor tissue.

One entry per CDR3 protein results from TCRdb running MiXCR on the multiplex PCR reads. Of 24,000 or so distinct CDR3 sequences in the sample, under 30% are singletons; the top ten hold around an eighth. The V gene's germline CDR1 is SGHRS and CDR2 YFSETQ. The CDR3 is made up of 17 amino acids. On this clonotype itself: Its cognate antigen is unknown. One junction end does not reproduce the germline sequence, and a read error may be involved.

What was sequenced was breast tumor tissue. This chain connects TRBV5-1 to TRBJ2-7; a possible D gene is TRBD1 (6 bases). The receptor was derived from a female donor with breast cancer. Some clones in this sample may be carry-over from other donors' samples. The CDR3 DNA sequence: TGCGCCGGCAGCTTGGGTCCCCGTGCAGGGGCGTCCTACGAGCAGTACTTC. This codes for CAGSLGPRAGASYEQYF.